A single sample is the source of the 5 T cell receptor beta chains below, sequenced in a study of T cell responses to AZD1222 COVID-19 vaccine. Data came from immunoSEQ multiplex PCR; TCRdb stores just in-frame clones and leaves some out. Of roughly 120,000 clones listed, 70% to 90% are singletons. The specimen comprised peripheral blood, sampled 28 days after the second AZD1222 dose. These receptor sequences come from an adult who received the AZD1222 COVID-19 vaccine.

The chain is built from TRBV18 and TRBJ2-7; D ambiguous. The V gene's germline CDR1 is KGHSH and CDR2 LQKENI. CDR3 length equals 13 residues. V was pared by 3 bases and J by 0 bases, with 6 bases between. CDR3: CASSPGSSYEQYF. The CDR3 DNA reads TGTGCCAGCTCACCCGGTAGCTCCTACGAGCAGTACTTC. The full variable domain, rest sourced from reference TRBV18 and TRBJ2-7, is NAGVMQNPRHLVRRRGQEARLRCSPMKGHSHVYWYRQLPEEGLKFMVYLQKENIIDESGMPKERFSAEFPKEGPSILRIQQVVRGDSAAYFCASSPGSSYEQYFGPGTRLTVT.

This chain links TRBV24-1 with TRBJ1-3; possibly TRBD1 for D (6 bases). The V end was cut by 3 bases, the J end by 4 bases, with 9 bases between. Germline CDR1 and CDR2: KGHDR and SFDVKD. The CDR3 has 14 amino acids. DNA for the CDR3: TGTGCCACCAGTGATGGGGACACAGGAAACACCATATATTTT. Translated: CATSDGDTGNTIYF.

For the CDR3, the DNA is TGCGCCAGCAGCATCGGACTAGCGGGGGGTCCCCGGACCTACGAGCAGTACTTC. Its translation: CASSIGLAGGPRTYEQYF. The J gene is TRBJ2-7, the V gene TRBV5-1; TRBD2 agrees at 14 bases. Germline V gives CDR1 SGHRS, CDR2 YFSETQ. The CDR3 is 18 amino acids. V lost 4 bases to trimming and J lost 2 bases; unmatched junction nucleotides: 11.

The CDR3 here is CATSGTQDQPQHF. CDR3 sequence (DNA): TGTGCCACCAGTGGGACTCAGGATCAGCCCCAGCATTTT. J is TRBJ1-5 and V is TRBV24-1; D remains ambiguous. V was trimmed by 5 bases and J by 5 bases, leaving 9 bases between them. Per germline, CDR1 KGHDR and CDR2 SFDVKD. CDR3 size: 13 residues.

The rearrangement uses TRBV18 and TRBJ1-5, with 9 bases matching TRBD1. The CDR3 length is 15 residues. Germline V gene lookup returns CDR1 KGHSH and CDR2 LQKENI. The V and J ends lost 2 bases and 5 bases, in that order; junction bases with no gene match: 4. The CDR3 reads CASSPGTGTHQPQHF. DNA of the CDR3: TGTGCCAGCTCACCAGGGACAGGGACCCATCAGCCCCAGCATTTT.